This TCR beta chain was found in a study of technical replicates of blood from a few donors. Method: immunoSEQ multiplex PCR; TCRdb's copy keeps in-frame clones and lacks some. The sample lists 53,000 or so clones; approximately 86% were seen once. This CDR3 is 15 amino acids long. CDR1 and CDR2 (germline): LGHNA, YNFKEQ. The V and J ends lost 0 bases and 8 bases, in that order; junction bases with no gene match: 7. The receptor was isolated from a human donor in good health. Some clones in this sample may be carry-over from other donors' samples. Sequenced material: PBMCs. This chain connects TRBV4-2 to TRBJ2-1, with 7 bases lining up with TRBD1. CDR3 coding DNA: TGTGCCAGCAGCCAAGATAGAGAAGGGGGCGATGAGCAGTTCTTC. Translation: CASSQDREGGDEQFF.